This T cell receptor (beta chain) was recorded in a study of response to subunit inactivated influenza vaccine (dated by TCRdb to 2016 to 2018). For context, the study as a whole: The study used deep quantitative T cell receptor repertoire profiling to track responses to a trivalent subunit inactivated influenza vaccine.

Points the paper makes about the study in general: According to the authors, only a limited number of new T cells may be recruited by each seasonal influenza vaccination.

V has 0 bases trimmed and J has 6 bases trimmed; junction bases matching no gene number 3. For CDR1 and CDR2, the germline V gene lists SGHRS and YFSETQ. Measured from the cysteine to the phenylalanine, the CDR3 is 15 residues long. CDR3 DNA is the only sequence kept; it has 45 bases, read in frame from the first base. According to the study, the label for this sample's time point signals: approximately 45 days after influenza vaccine administration. Preparation of the library involved RT-PCR. The sequencer listed for this sample is Illumina HiSeq 2500. TCRdb's own reprocessing of the public reads used fastp at Q25 and MiXCR and kept productive beta chains. Rows with a matching CDR3 protein are joined into one entry that keeps the most common DNA and genes. The sample yields about 530,000 distinct CDR3 sequences; approximately 13% were counted once. About an eighth of the sample rests with the top ten.

Details on this clonotype: It lacks a known antigen. No base quality information exists; no much larger clone differs at one position.

The sequence joins TRBV5-1 to TRBJ2-1; TRBD2 fits 10 bases in the junction. The TCR sequence derives from a man aged 50 or older who received an inactivated influenza vaccine. Donor details come from another sample of the same person, matched by shared clones. Material: PBMCs from blood, obtained more than 35 days after vaccination. Read as DNA, the sequence is TGCGCCAGCAGCTTGGATAGCGGGGGGATCAATGAGCAGTTCTTC. It codes for CASSLDSGGINEQFF.